A selection of T cell receptor beta chains follows, all from one sample in a study of beta chain features in type 1 diabetes. The table came from immunoSEQ multiplex PCR; TCRdb's copy has only in-frame clones and leaves some out. Here the sample spans 900,000 or so clones, roughly 15% being singletons. Specimen: naive CD4+ T cells from blood. Receptors originate from a woman aged 18-29 years in good health. Each CDR3 is given with its conserved first and last residue. A D gene is named only where the DNA matches it firmly. The size of a clone is reported for some rows only, either as once, few or many, or as a class for expanded clones.

V gene	J gene	D gene	clone size	CDR3 protein	CDR3 DNA
TRBV18	TRBJ2-1	-	-	CASSPEMIYEQFF	TGTGCCAGCTCACCAGAAATGATTTATGAGCAGTTCTTC
TRBV7-9	TRBJ2-1	-	-	CASSPQGNNEQFF	TGTGCCAGCAGCCCACAGGGTAACAATGAGCAGTTCTTC
TRBV5-1	TRBJ1-2	TRBD1	-	CASSLDRTGSGYTF	TGCGCCAGCAGCTTGGATAGGACAGGGAGCGGCTACACCTTC
TRBV7-6	TRBJ2-7	-	-	CASSAGQRSSYEQYF	TGTGCCAGCAGCGCCGGACAGAGAAGCTCCTACGAGCAGTACTTC
TRBV5-6	TRBJ2-1	TRBD2	few	CASSPDPGLGNNEQFF	TGTGCCAGCAGCCCAGATCCGGGACTAGGGAACAATGAGCAGTTCTTC
TRBV6-5	TRBJ1-1	-	-	CASSYYRRGTEAFF	TGTGCCAGCAGTTACTACAGGAGGGGCACTGAAGCTTTCTTT
TRBV28	TRBJ2-5	-	few	CASHPAARETQYF	TGTGCCAGCCATCCGGCGGCTCGGGAGACCCAGTACTTC
TRBV19	TRBJ2-1	-	-	CASSRQLSYNEQFF	TGTGCCAGTAGCCGACAGCTCTCCTACAATGAGCAGTTCTTC
TRBV18	TRBJ2-5	TRBD2	few	CASSPPNSGTSAWTQYF	TGTGCCAGCTCACCACCCAACTCCGGGACTAGCGCTTGGACCCAGTACTTC
TRBV27	TRBJ2-7	-	-	CASSFSPYSAGSEQYF	TGTGCCAGCAGTTTTTCTCCCTACTCGGCTGGGAGCGAGCAGTACTTC
TRBV2	TRBJ1-1	-	-	CASRIQRQSHTEAFF	TGTGCCAGCAGGATCCAACGACAGAGTCACACTGAAGCTTTCTTT
TRBV6-5	TRBJ1-5	-	few	CASSAGRQPQHF	TGTGCCAGCAGTGCGGGGAGGCAGCCCCAGCATTTT
TRBV7-2	TRBJ2-1	TRBD2	-	CASSPMTSGWNEQFF	TGTGCCAGCAGCCCAATGACTAGCGGGTGGAATGAGCAGTTCTTC
TRBV29-1	TRBJ2-3	-	few	CSASREGNTDTQYF	TGCAGCGCTTCTCGTGAGGGAAACACAGATACGCAGTATTTT
TRBV6-1	TRBJ2-3	-	few	CASRRDRGTTDTQYF	TGTGCCAGCAGACGTGATCGCGGGACCACAGATACGCAGTATTTT
TRBV7-9	TRBJ2-7	TRBD2	few	CASSLLAVHPQYEQYF	TGTGCCAGCAGCTTACTAGCGGTGCACCCCCAGTACGAGCAGTACTTC
TRBV7-2	TRBJ2-7	-	few	CASSLEGRGLGEQYF	TGTGCCAGCAGCTTAGAGGGCAGGGGTTTAGGGGAGCAGTACTTC
TRBV4-1	TRBJ2-3	TRBD1	-	CASSREPGQGAHTQYF	TGCGCCAGCAGCCGAGAACCGGGACAGGGGGCTCATACGCAGTATTTT
TRBV4-3	TRBJ1-1	-	few	CASSQVGGNTEAFF	TGCGCCAGCAGCCAAGTTGGGGGAAACACTGAAGCTTTCTTT
TRBV5-4	TRBJ2-7	-	few	CASSLGLGSSYEQYF	TGTGCCAGCAGCTTGGGTTTAGGTAGCTCCTACGAGCAGTACTTC
TRBV29-1	TRBJ2-3	TRBD2	-	CSVQRLAGGSTDTQYF	TGCAGCGTGCAGAGACTAGCGGGAGGATCCACAGATACGCAGTATTTT
TRBV11-1	TRBJ2-3	-	few	CASSLSRGRDTQYF	TGTGCCAGCAGCTTAAGCAGGGGACGCGATACGCAGTATTTT
TRBV4-2	TRBJ1-1	-	-	CASSRADKMNTEAFF	TGTGCCAGCAGCCGAGCGGACAAGATGAACACTGAAGCTTTCTTT
TRBV6-5	TRBJ2-7	-	-	CASSYSTGSSYEQYF	TGTGCCAGCAGTTACTCGACCGGGAGCTCCTACGAGCAGTACTTC
TRBV29-1	TRBJ2-5	-	-	CSAEGGQETQYF	TGCAGCGCCGAAGGGGGCCAAGAGACCCAGTACTTC
TRBV5-1	TRBJ2-6	-	few	CASSLRSTPTSGANVLTF	TGCGCCAGCAGCCTCCGCTCCACCCCTACCTCTGGGGCCAACGTCCTGACTTTC
TRBV7-2	TRBJ2-1	-	few	CASSYYQDEQFF	TGTGCCAGCAGCTACTACCAGGATGAGCAGTTCTTC
TRBV15	TRBJ2-3	-	-	CATSSSGAYPGTDTQYF	TGTGCCACCAGCAGCAGTGGGGCCTACCCTGGCACAGATACGCAGTATTTT
TRBV19	TRBJ2-6	TRBD1	-	CASSIPPTGYGANVLTF	TGTGCCAGTAGTATCCCCCCGACAGGGTACGGGGCCAACGTCCTGACTTTC
TRBV6-5	TRBJ1-2	-	-	CASSPTLRGLSGYTF	TGTGCCAGCAGTCCAACTCTCCGGGGCCTCAGCGGCTACACCTTC
TRBV11-1	TRBJ2-2	-	-	CASSLRTLTGELFF	TGTGCCAGCAGCCTACGGACTCTCACCGGGGAGCTGTTTTTT
TRBV9	TRBJ2-1	TRBD2	few	CASSVLGLAGVEQFF	TGTGCCAGCAGCGTATTGGGACTAGCGGGAGTTGAGCAGTTCTTC
TRBV19	TRBJ2-7	TRBD1	-	CASSVGQGHKYF	TGTGCCAGTAGTGTCGGACAGGGACACAAGTACTTC
TRBV5-1	TRBJ2-7	-	-	CASSLEGAYEQYF	TGCGCCAGCAGCTTGGAAGGGGCTTACGAGCAGTACTTC
TRBV5-4	TRBJ2-5	-	once	CASSLDTGIQETQYF	TGTGCCAGCAGCTTGGACACAGGGATCCAAGAGACCCAGTACTTC
TRBV10-3	TRBJ2-3	-	few	CAISEFGTGVPDTQYF	TGTGCCATCAGTGAATTTGGGACTGGGGTCCCGGATACGCAGTATTTT
TRBV2	TRBJ1-1	-	few	CASIRGRATEAFF	TGTGCCAGCATTAGGGGGAGGGCCACTGAAGCTTTCTTT
TRBV4-2	TRBJ1-4	-	few	CASSKGASDREKLFF	TGTGCCAGCAGCAAAGGGGCTTCAGATCGTGAAAAACTGTTTTTT
TRBV7-9	TRBJ2-7	-	-	CASSASGGPYEQYF	TGTGCCAGCAGCGCGAGTGGGGGTCCCTACGAGCAGTACTTC
TRBV6-1	TRBJ2-3	TRBD1	-	CASGEDRGVTDTQYF	TGTGCCAGCGGTGAAGACAGGGGTGTAACAGATACGCAGTATTTT
TRBV10-3	TRBJ2-7	-	few	CAISEFGIRGYEQYF	TGTGCCATCAGTGAGTTCGGCATCCGTGGTTACGAGCAGTACTTC
TRBV5-6	TRBJ1-2	-	-	CASSVDSRYGYTF	TGTGCCAGCAGCGTGGACAGCCGCTATGGCTACACCTTC